Listed below are T cell receptor beta chains from one sample, sequenced in a study of OX40 agonist ivuxolimab in advanced cancers. Sequenced by immunoSEQ multiplex PCR; TCRdb stores in-frame clones only, minus some. The sample has 75,000 to 100,000 clones; under 95% are singletons. The material was CD4+ or CD8+ T cells sorted from blood, obtained in a trial of the OX40 agonist ivuxolimab. These receptors originate from an adult with an advanced solid tumor such as melanoma, head and neck, liver or kidney cancer. CDR3s include the opening cysteine and the closing phenylalanine or tryptophan. A D gene is named only where the DNA matches it firmly. Part of the rows lack a size; the others show once, few, many or a class for expanded clones.

j_call clone_size v_call d_call cdr3_aa cdr3_nt
TRBJ2-7 - TRBV5-6 - CASSLTLRDYGNYEQYF TGTGCCAGCAGCTTAACGCTCCGGGATTATGGGAACTACGAGCAGTACTTC
TRBJ2-5 - TRBV2 TRBD1 CASRKPGQSTKTQYF TGTGCCAGCAGAAAACCGGGACAGTCTACGAAGACCCAGTACTTC
TRBJ1-6 - TRBV10-3 TRBD1 CAISDGTVKYNSPLHF TGTGCCATCAGCGATGGGACAGTTAAATATAATTCACCCCTCCACTTT
TRBJ2-5 - TRBV19 TRBD2 CASNRLAGDGETQYF TGTGCCAGTAACCGACTAGCGGGGGACGGGGAGACCCAGTACTTC
TRBJ2-3 - TRBV11-3 - CASSLEGTDADTQYF TGTGCCAGCAGCTTAGAGGGGACCGACGCAGATACGCAGTATTTT
TRBJ2-7 - TRBV7-9 - CASSPVSIYEQYF TGTGCCAGCAGCCCGGTCTCTATATACGAGCAGTACTTC
TRBJ1-5 - TRBV6-4 - CASSDSPETGDYSNQPQHF TGTGCCAGCAGTGACTCCCCCGAGACGGGGGATTATAGCAATCAGCCCCAGCATTTT
TRBJ2-1 - TRBV18 - CASSPPGEQFF TGTGCCAGCTCACCACCGGGTGAGCAGTTCTTC
TRBJ1-5 - TRBV6-1 - CASRRNGQPQHF TGTGCCAGCAGACGGAACGGACAGCCCCAGCATTTT
TRBJ1-4 - TRBV19 - CASSVRQERHEKLFF TGTGCCAGTAGTGTCCGACAGGAGAGGCATGAAAAACTGTTTTTT
TRBJ2-1 - TRBV5-1 TRBD2 CASTIGGGRATNEQFF TGCGCCAGCACCATCGGGGGCGGGAGGGCGACAAATGAGCAGTTCTTC
TRBJ2-2 - TRBV4-3 TRBD1 CASSQEPPGQQELFF TGCGCCAGCAGCCAAGAACCGCCGGGACAGCAAGAGCTGTTTTTT
TRBJ1-5 - TRBV27 - CASSSLPGQPQHF TGTGCCAGCAGTTCCCTCCCGGGCCAGCCCCAGCATTTT
TRBJ2-7 once TRBV5-4 - CASSLQGAVEQYF TGTGCCAGCAGCTTGCAGGGAGCCGTCGAGCAGTACTTC
TRBJ2-7 - TRBV7-9 - CASSASGSGDEQYF TGTGCCAGCAGCGCAAGCGGGTCAGGGGACGAGCAGTACTTC
TRBJ1-1 - TRBV7-9 TRBD1 CASSPYGQGNTEAFF TGTGCCAGCAGCCCATATGGACAGGGGAACACTGAAGCTTTCTTT
TRBJ1-4 - TRBV2 - CASSVGRYEKLFF TGTGCCAGCAGTGTCGGACGGTATGAAAAACTGTTTTTT
TRBJ2-1 - TRBV28 - CASTGDSRSYNEQFF TGTGCCAGCACTGGGGACTCCCGCTCCTACAATGAGCAGTTCTTC
TRBJ1-5 - TRBV19 TRBD1 CASRISSGTGVGAQHF TGTGCCAGTAGAATCTCATCCGGGACAGGGGTCGGAGCCCAGCATTTT
TRBJ2-3 - TRBV11-3 TRBD1 CASSSASPGQGTDTQYF TGTGCCAGCAGCTCAGCTAGTCCGGGACAGGGAACAGATACGCAGTATTTT
TRBJ2-1 - TRBV19 - CASSTTSYTQFF TGTGCCAGTAGTACTACTAGCTACACGCAGTTCTTC
TRBJ2-3 - TRBV4-1 TRBD1 CASSPHGTGTDTQYF TGCGCCAGCAGCCCTCATGGGACAGGGACAGATACGCAGTATTTT
TRBJ2-2 - TRBV6-4 - CASSDRAGANTGELFF TGTGCCAGCAGTGACCGGGCAGGGGCAAACACCGGGGAGCTGTTTTTT
TRBJ1-1 few TRBV2 - CASSEIRSNTEAFF TGTGCCAGCAGTGAAATTAGATCTAACACTGAAGCTTTCTTT
TRBJ2-7 - TRBV5-4 - CASSRGLDYEQYF TGTGCCAGCAGCCGGGGTTTAGACTACGAGCAGTACTTC
TRBJ1-4 - TRBV5-1 - CASSPDRNRASTNEKLFF TGCGCCAGCAGCCCGGATCGGAACAGGGCTTCAACTAATGAAAAACTGTTTTTT
TRBJ2-1 - TRBV5-6 TRBD2 CASAQVPGGPYNEQFF TGTGCCAGCGCCCAGGTTCCGGGAGGGCCCTACAATGAGCAGTTCTTC
TRBJ1-6 - TRBV6-5 - CASSYGVEGSPLHF TGTGCCAGCAGTTACGGAGTGGAAGGGTCACCCCTCCACTTT
TRBJ1-6 - TRBV6-6 - CASSYSPGRNSPLHF TGTGCCAGCAGTTACTCCCCGGGCCGCAATTCACCCCTCCACTTT
TRBJ1-4 - TRBV19 TRBD1 CASSVRGNLNEKLFF TGTGCCAGTAGTGTCAGGGGGAATCTTAATGAAAAACTGTTTTTT
TRBJ2-3 - TRBV11-3 TRBD1 CASSAEGGSEADTQYF TGTGCCAGCAGCGCCGAAGGGGGCAGTGAAGCAGATACGCAGTATTTT
TRBJ2-7 - TRBV9 - CASSDGVSYEQYF TGTGCCAGCAGCGACGGGGTATCCTACGAGCAGTACTTC
TRBJ2-7 - TRBV7-9 - CASSLLVAGQGYEQYF TGTGCCAGCAGCTTATTAGTAGCGGGACAGGGTTACGAGCAGTACTTC
TRBJ2-7 - TRBV6-6 - CASSYWRASYEQYF TGTGCCAGCAGTTACTGGCGGGCCTCCTACGAGCAGTACTTC
TRBJ2-1 few TRBV7-3 - CASSPWGLSSYNEQFF TGTGCCAGCAGCCCTTGGGGGCTCAGCTCCTACAATGAGCAGTTCTTC
TRBJ1-2 - TRBV29-1 - CSVEKVPREDGYTF TGCAGCGTTGAAAAGGTACCCCGGGAAGATGGCTACACCTTC
TRBJ1-1 - TRBV19 - CASSMSTDTEAFF TGTGCCAGTAGTATGTCGACAGACACTGAAGCTTTCTTT
TRBJ2-1 few TRBV5-6 - CASTLYNEQFF TGTGCCAGCACCCTCTACAATGAGCAGTTCTTC
TRBJ2-2 - TRBV6-6 - CASSYSSNTGELFF TGTGCCAGCAGTTACTCGAGTAACACCGGGGAGCTGTTTTTT
TRBJ2-3 - TRBV7-2 TRBD2 CASSHPPGLATDTQYF TGTGCCAGCAGCCACCCTCCGGGACTAGCGACAGATACGCAGTATTTT
TRBJ1-5 - TRBV19 - CASSIEGGLVQPQHF TGTGCCAGTAGTATAGAAGGGGGTCTAGTTCAGCCCCAGCATTTT
TRBJ2-7 once TRBV7-9 - CASTSERTAALISYEQYF TGTGCCAGCACCTCGGAACGGACTGCCGCCCTTATTTCCTACGAGCAGTACTTC
TRBJ2-4 - TRBV13 TRBD2 CASSSLAGAAKNIQYF TGTGCCAGCAGCTCCTTAGCGGGGGCGGCCAAAAACATTCAGTACTTC
TRBJ1-5 - TRBV2 - CASSEALGNSNQPQHF TGTGCCAGCAGTGAAGCGCTTGGCAATAGCAATCAGCCCCAGCATTTT
TRBJ1-4 - TRBV19 - CASTTGSGTNEKLFF TGTGCCAGTACCACAGGGTCGGGAACTAATGAAAAACTGTTTTTT
TRBJ1-2 once TRBV2 - CASSVSPAGVDGYTF TGTGCCAGCAGTGTATCCCCAGCAGGGGTGGATGGCTACACCTTC
TRBJ2-1 - TRBV13 TRBD2 CASSLKQSGSYGEQFF TGTGCCAGCAGCTTAAAACAGAGCGGGAGCTATGGTGAGCAGTTCTTC
TRBJ1-2 medium-sized TRBV28 - CASSPGGLYGYTF TGTGCCAGCAGCCCCGGGGGACTCTATGGCTACACCTTC
TRBJ2-1 - TRBV2 TRBD2 CASRGGSSKNEQFF TGTGCCAGCAGGGGCGGGAGTTCTAAGAATGAGCAGTTCTTC
TRBJ1-2 - TRBV4-3 TRBD1 CASSQETTGGNYGYTF TGCGCCAGCAGCCAAGAAACGACAGGGGGCAACTATGGCTACACCTTC
TRBJ2-3 - TRBV6-4 TRBD1 CASSTQGGTDTQYF TGTGCCAGCAGTACACAGGGGGGCACAGATACGCAGTATTTT
TRBJ1-2 - TRBV7-8 TRBD1 CASSHAAGFAGTGYYGYTF TGTGCCAGCAGCCACGCGGCCGGCTTCGCAGGGACAGGGTACTATGGCTACACCTTC
TRBJ1-1 - TRBV5-6 - CASSSPSRGVDTEAFF TGTGCCAGCAGCTCCCCCTCCCGAGGGGTGGACACTGAAGCTTTCTTT
TRBJ1-2 - TRBV18 - CASSPILGQFYGYTF TGTGCCAGCTCACCCATTTTGGGGCAGTTCTATGGCTACACCTTC
TRBJ2-2 once TRBV27 - CASSLWGVGGTGELFF TGTGCCAGCAGTTTATGGGGGGTCGGGGGAACCGGGGAGCTGTTTTTT